These 30 T cell receptor beta chains came from one sample sequenced in a study of siplizumab effects on memory and regulatory T cells. Sequenced by immunoSEQ multiplex PCR; TCRdb stores in-frame clones only, minus some. This sample has 90,000 to 120,000 clones, with around 94% found just once. Sample: Tregs sorted from blood. The source of these receptors is a human donor in good health.

The chain combines TRBV19 with TRBJ2-2; 7 bases fit TRBD2. Germline V gives CDR1 LNHDA, CDR2 SQIVND (reference sequence). The CDR3 spans 19 residues. V dropped 3 bases and J dropped 5; count of bases not matched to a gene: 18. CDR3 sequence: CASSIAGRESIAVTGELFF. CDR3 DNA sequence: TGTGCCAGTAGTATCGCTGGGCGGGAGTCTATCGCAGTGACCGGGGAGCTGTTTTTT.

This chain uses TRBV20-1 with TRBJ2-1; D is undetermined. V shed 4 bases and J shed 4 bases, with 2 bases lying between them. The germline CDR1 and CDR2 sequences are DFQATT and SNEGSKA (reference sequence). This CDR3 comprises 10 residues. The CDR3 DNA reads as TGCAGTGCTACTTACAATGAGCAGTTCTTC. Protein product: CSATYNEQFF.

The J gene is TRBJ1-1, the V gene TRBV18, with D hard to call. The germline CDR1 and CDR2 sequences are KGHSH and LQKENI. V was cut by 3 bases and J by 2 bases, with 10 bases left in between. CDR3 size: 14 residues. CDR3 in DNA: TGTGCCAGCTCACCGGCCAGGACTAACACTGAAGCTTTCTTT. The encoded protein is CASSPARTNTEAFF.

In DNA, the CDR3 is TGTGCCAGCAGCGTTGGTCAGGGGGCCTACGAGCAGTACTTC. Translated: CASSVGQGAYEQYF. J is TRBJ2-7 and V is TRBV9; 7 bases align to TRBD1. Germline CDR1 reads SGDLS; CDR2 reads YYNGEE. This CDR3 contains 14 residues. V dropped 2 bases and J dropped 2; count of bases not matched to a gene: 4.

V usage is TRBV28 and J usage is TRBJ2-7; the D gene is possibly TRBD2 (6 bases). The ends were cut back, 6 bases at V and 0 bases at J, with 12 bases in the middle. The CDR3 length is 14 residues. CDR1 is MDHEN, CDR2 SYDVKM, per germline. The chain's CDR3 is CASRSQGGSYEQYF. The CDR3 DNA reads TGTGCCAGCAGGAGCCAGGGAGGCTCCTACGAGCAGTACTTC.

V is TRBV27 and J is TRBJ2-1, with TRBD2 matching over 14 bases. V lost 5 bases and J lost 0; bases outside the gene matches: 9. Germline CDR1 and CDR2: MNHEY and SMNVEV (reference sequence). This CDR3 has 19 amino acids. CDR3 DNA sequence: TGTGCCAGCAGTCCGGCGGGACTAGCGGGAGCGCGCTCCTACAATGAGCAGTTCTTC. Translation gives CASSPAGLAGARSYNEQFF.

The chain recombines TRBV5-1 with TRBJ2-6; D may be TRBD1 (6 bases). Germline loops: CDR1 SGHRS, CDR2 YFSETQ. CDR3 length: 20 amino acids. The V end was cut by 2 bases, the J end by 1 base, with 22 bases between. CDR3 sequence: CASSFYPGHLGQSGANVLTF. CDR3 bases: TGCGCCAGCAGCTTTTACCCGGGACACCTAGGACAGTCTGGGGCCAACGTCCTGACTTTC. The variable domain in full, with the rest retrieved from reference TRBV5-1 and TRBJ2-6, is KAGVTQTPRYLIKTRGQQVTLSCSPISGHRSVSWYQQTPGQGLQFLFEYFSETQRNKGNFPGRFSGRQFSNSRSEMNVSTLELGDSALYLCASSFYPGHLGQSGANVLTFGAGSRLTVL.

The rearrangement uses TRBV6-1 and TRBJ2-5; D gene unclear. The germline V gene has CDR1 MNHNS and CDR2 SASEGT. The CDR3 has 13 amino acids. V was cut by 5 bases and J by 9 bases, with 16 bases left in between. The CDR3 is CASSRTPNVSQYF. The CDR3 DNA reads as TGTGCCAGCAGTCGAACTCCTAACGTGTCCCAGTACTTC.

V usage is TRBV5-4 and J usage is TRBJ1-3; D gene ambiguous. Germline loops: CDR1 SGHNT, CDR2 YYREEE (reference sequence). V lost 3 bases, J lost 4 bases, and 11 bases lay in between. The CDR3 loop spans 14 amino acids. The CDR3 loop reads CASSWELSGNTIYF. The CDR3 DNA reads as TGTGCCAGCAGCTGGGAGTTATCAGGAAACACCATATATTTT.

This chain links TRBV10-3 with TRBJ2-7; TRBD2 matches 9 bases. The trim removed 6 bases at V and 7 bases at J, leaving 7 bases unmatched. The CDR3 runs 13 residues. Germline lookup yields CDR1 ENHRY and CDR2 SYGVKD. In DNA, the CDR3 is TGTGCCATCAGGGTAGCGGGGGCCTTAGAGCAGTACTTC. It yields the protein CAIRVAGALEQYF.

V and J are TRBV4-1 and TRBJ2-7; D perhaps matches TRBD2 (5 bases). The germline V gene has CDR1 MGHRA and CDR2 YSYEKL. The CDR3 loop spans 14 amino acids. V was pared by 5 bases and J by 1 base, with 12 bases between. The CDR3 reads CASSFRRGSYEQYF. In nucleotides, the CDR3 is TGCGCCAGCAGCTTCCGCCGAGGGTCCTACGAGCAGTACTTC.

Here the CDR3 reads CASSFSGLLWRYTF. Here the CDR3 DNA reads TGTGCCAGCAGTTTCTCGGGCCTTCTATGGCGCTACACCTTC. The gene calls are TRBV28 and TRBJ1-2; D is unclear. CDR1 is MDHEN and CDR2 is SYDVKM in the germline V gene. The V gene lost 3 bases and the J gene lost 9 bases, with 17 bases spanning the gap. CDR3 length equals 14 residues.

The rearrangement uses TRBV27 and TRBJ2-3, with D maybe TRBD2 (6 bases). The germline V and J ends were trimmed by 8 bases and 1 base, with 13 bases remaining between them. The CDR3 is 14 residues long. In germline, CDR1 is MNHEY, CDR2 SMNVEV (reference sequence). The CDR3: CASRLRGGTDTQYF. CDR3 DNA sequence: TGTGCCAGCCGCCTCCGCGGGGGCACAGATACGCAGTATTTT.

A single count supports this clone. The chain joins TRBV21-1 to TRBJ2-7; the table's D call of TRBD1 was not tested on the DNA. TRBV21-1 is flagged as a pseudogene. This CDR3 has 13 residues. This chain's CDR3 is CASRAYSSYEQYF. In nucleotides, the CDR3 is TGTGCCAGCAGGGCCTACAGCTCCTACGAGCAGTACTTC.

In this sample, this clone turned up a few times. The chain recombines TRBV10-2 with TRBJ1-1; no firm D call. The CDR3 is made up of 11 amino acids. Germline values: CDR1 WSHSY, CDR2 SAAADI. Trimming took 10 bases from V and 5 from J, leaving 11 bases between them. This CDR3 is CATRVETEAFF. Here the CDR3 DNA reads TGCGCCACACGGGTTGAGACTGAAGCTTTCTTT.

The chain recombines TRBV6-5 with TRBJ2-1; no clear D gene. The V end lost 0 bases, the J end lost 10 bases, and 4 bases lay between the germline ends. CDR1 is MNHEY and CDR2 is SVGAGI in the germline V gene. CDR3 length equals 11 residues. The CDR3 DNA reads as TGTGCCAGCAGTTACTCGAAAGAGCAGTTCTTC. Its protein is CASSYSKEQFF.

V usage is TRBV7-3 and J usage is TRBJ2-2; D might be TRBD1 (6 bases). The V gene lost 5 bases and the J gene lost 0 bases, with 10 bases spanning the gap. Germline V gene data show CDR1 as SGHTA and CDR2 as FQGTGA. This CDR3 is 15 amino acids long. The CDR3 protein is CASSRGTPNTGELFF. The CDR3 nucleotides are TGTGCCAGCAGCCGAGGGACACCGAACACCGGGGAGCTGTTTTTT.

The chain has TRBV11-3 and TRBJ2-2; TRBD1 aligns across 9 bases. V was clipped by 8 bases and J by 0 bases; unmatched bases: 13. Per the germline V gene, CDR1 is SGHNT and CDR2 is YENEEA. CDR3 length: 18 amino acids. CDR3 protein: CASHRGRGAPANTGELFF. The CDR3 DNA is TGTGCCAGCCACAGGGGGCGTGGAGCACCAGCGAACACCGGGGAGCTGTTTTTT.

This chain uses TRBV5-6 with TRBJ2-1; possibly TRBD2 for D (6 bases). This CDR3 has 15 amino acids. Germline V gives CDR1 SGHDT, CDR2 YYEEEE. V was pared by 2 bases and J by 9 bases, with 18 bases between. The CDR3 loop reads CASSLLGGIASEQFF. CDR3 nucleotide sequence: TGTGCCAGCAGCTTATTGGGCGGGATTGCTAGTGAGCAGTTCTTC.

This rearrangement joins TRBV7-3 to TRBJ1-1; 7 nucleotides line up with TRBD1. Germline V CDR1 and CDR2: SGHTA, FQGTGA. Trimming cost V 5 bases and J 9 bases; bases outside gene matches: 6. There are 12 residues in the CDR3. The CDR3 loop is CASSTGQSQAFF. The CDR3 DNA sequence: TGTGCCAGCAGCACGGGACAGTCTCAAGCTTTCTTT.

This clone has just a few counts. The chain recombines TRBV4-1 with TRBJ1-5; unclear D gene. CDR1 is MGHRA, CDR2 YSYEKL, per germline. The CDR3 covers 17 residues. The V end was cut by 0 bases, the J end by 2 bases, with 14 bases between. CDR3 coding DNA: TGCGCCAGCAGCCAAGACTCAAGGAAAAGGGGCAATCAGCCCCAGCATTTT. It codes for CASSQDSRKRGNQPQHF.

V gene TRBV19 combines with J gene TRBJ2-2, with TRBD2 matching 9 bases. CDR3 size: 16 residues. From germline, CDR1 is LNHDA and CDR2 SQIVND (reference sequence). V lost 6 bases and J lost 5; bases outside the gene matches: 10. CDR3 amino acids: CASRPPAGGGTGELFF. The CDR3 bases are TGTGCCAGTAGGCCTCCAGCGGGAGGAGGGACCGGGGAGCTGTTTTTT.

This clone was seen more than once but under ten times. The chain is built from TRBV5-1 and TRBJ2-2; 10 bases are shared with TRBD2. V was clipped by 4 bases and J by 5 bases; unmatched bases: 2. Germline V lookup: CDR1 SGHRS, CDR2 YFSETQ. CDR3 size: 14 residues. CDR3 bases: TGCGCCAGCAGCAAGGGACTAGCGACCGGGGAGCTGTTTTTT. It translates to CASSKGLATGELFF.

The gene calls are TRBV27 and TRBJ2-3, with 8 bases identical to TRBD2. V gave up 4 bases and J gave up 5 bases; unmatched junction bases: 8. Germline CDR1 MNHEY, CDR2 SMNVEV (reference sequence). The CDR3 totals 15 residues. The CDR3, as DNA: TGTGCCAGCAGTTCCAGACTAGCGCATGTAGATACGCAGTATTTT. It codes for CASSSRLAHVDTQYF.

This clone is medium-sized by share. The chain recombines TRBV28 with TRBJ1-5, with 10 bases matching TRBD1. In germline, CDR1 is MDHEN, CDR2 SYDVKM. The CDR3 has 18 residues. The J segment lost 2 bases and the V segment lost 5 bases, leaving 12 bases of the junction unmatched. This chain's CDR3 is CASSLGTGVSEGNQPQHF. The CDR3 DNA follows: TGTGCCAGCAGTCTTGGGACAGGGGTGAGTGAGGGCAATCAGCCCCAGCATTTT.

The chain links TRBV6-5 to TRBJ1-2; D might be TRBD1 (5 bases). This CDR3 contains 15 residues. V was cut by 6 bases and J by 4 bases, with 18 bases left in between. Germline-derived CDR1 and CDR2 are MNHEY and SVGAGI. The CDR3 here is CASRALPGPTYGYTF. The CDR3 coding sequence is TGTGCCAGCAGAGCGCTTCCGGGACCGACCTATGGCTACACCTTC.

The chain joins TRBV9 to TRBJ2-1; 10 positions agree with TRBD2. CDR3 length equals 15 residues. From germline, CDR1 is SGDLS and CDR2 YYNGEE. V shed 0 bases and J 5 bases; nucleotides not matched to a gene: 2. This chain's CDR3 is CASSVASGGNNEQFF. The DNA of the CDR3 is TGTGCCAGCAGCGTAGCTAGCGGGGGTAACAATGAGCAGTTCTTC.

The V call is TRBV5-6, the J call TRBJ1-5; perhaps TRBD1 as D (5 bases). CDR3 size: 13 residues. Per the germline V gene, CDR1 is SGHDT and CDR2 is YYEEEE. The V gene lost 2 bases and the J gene lost 2 bases, with 5 bases spanning the gap. The CDR3 coding sequence is TGTGCCAGCAGCTTACAGGGCAATCAGCCCCAGCATTTT. Encoded protein: CASSLQGNQPQHF.

The V and J genes are TRBV28 and TRBJ2-2; 7 nucleotides match TRBD2. Germline values: CDR1 MDHEN, CDR2 SYDVKM. The junction had 16 bases not matched to a gene; V was cut back by 10 bases and J by 2 bases. The CDR3 consists of 17 residues. The CDR3 region has the DNA TGTGCCACCTCCCTCGTGGTAGCGGGCATCAACACCGGGGAGCTGTTTTTT. It yields the protein CATSLVVAGINTGELFF.

The CDR3 sequence is CASSPNSGQVYGYTF. CDR3 in DNA: TGTGCCAGCAGTCCCAACTCGGGACAGGTCTATGGCTACACCTTC. This rearrangement joins TRBV28 to TRBJ1-2; 8 bases align to TRBD1. CDR3 length: 15 amino acids. Germline lookup yields CDR1 MDHEN and CDR2 SYDVKM. The V and J ends lost 5 bases and 4 bases, in that order; junction bases with no gene match: 9.